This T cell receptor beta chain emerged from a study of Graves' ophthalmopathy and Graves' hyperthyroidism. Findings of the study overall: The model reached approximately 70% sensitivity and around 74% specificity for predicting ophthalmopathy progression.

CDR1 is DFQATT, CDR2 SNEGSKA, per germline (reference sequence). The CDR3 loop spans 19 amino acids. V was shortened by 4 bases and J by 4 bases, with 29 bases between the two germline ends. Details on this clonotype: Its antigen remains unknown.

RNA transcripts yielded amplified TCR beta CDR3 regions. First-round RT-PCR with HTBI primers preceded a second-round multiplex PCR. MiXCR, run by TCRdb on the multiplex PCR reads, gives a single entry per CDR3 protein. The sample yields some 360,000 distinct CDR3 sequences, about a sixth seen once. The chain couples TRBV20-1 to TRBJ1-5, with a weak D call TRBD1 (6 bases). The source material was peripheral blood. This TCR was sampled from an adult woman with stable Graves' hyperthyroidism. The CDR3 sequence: CSATRGTQGSIGVNQPQHF. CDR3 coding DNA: TGCAGTGCTACCCGCGGGACACAAGGTTCCATCGGGGTAAATCAGCCCCAGCATTTT.